This note documents a single TCR beta chain sequence. The assay was immunoSEQ multiplex PCR, and TCRdb's table has in-frame clones only and misses some. The top ten clones hold approximately 1% of a sample with about 170,000 clones, around 96% of them seen once. CDR1 and CDR2 from the germline V gene are MNHEY and SVGAGI. Trimming cost V 7 bases and J 5 bases; bases outside gene matches: 6. CDR3 length: 13 amino acids. This entry comes from a study of cytomegalovirus exposure and HLA in healthy donors. Background on the study: The approximately 710 first-cohort repertoires and the 95 to 150 validation repertoires shared the same platform, a later analysis reported.

Material for sequencing was PBMCs. The J gene is TRBJ2-5, the V gene TRBV6-5; 8 positions match TRBD2. The receptor comes from a woman under 30 in good health and CMV-seronegative. The CDR3 DNA is TGTGCCAGCACCCGCGGGGGGAGGGAGACCCAGTACTTC. This translates into CASTRGGRETQYF.